The present TCR beta chain was sequenced within a study of blood T cell repertoires in COVID-19. Only in-frame clones appear in the TCRdb table, and some are missing; sequencing was by immunoSEQ multiplex PCR. This sample carries 150,000 to 200,000 clones, more than 70% of them seen once, and the ten largest clones take around 6.2%. In germline, CDR1 is SGHTA, CDR2 FQGTGA. The CDR3 is made up of 16 amino acids. After removal of 0 bases from V and 5 bases from J, the junction contained 6 bases not matched to a gene. The receptor was derived from a man aged 35 to 55 who had recovered from COVID-19. The V and J genes are TRBV7-3 and TRBJ2-5, with TRBD1 identical over 10 bases. Sequencing input: PBMCs or T cells enriched from blood (not recorded which). CDR3 bases: TGTGCCAGCAGCTTAACAGGGACAGGGGCCGCCGAGACCCAGTACTTC. It codes for CASSLTGTGAAETQYF.